The next 32 T cell receptor beta chains were all read from a single sample in a study of blood T cell repertoires in COVID-19. Libraries were prepared by immunoSEQ multiplex PCR; TCRdb keeps only in-frame clonotypes and omits some of them. The sample has about 140,000 clones, 84% seen once; the top ten hold approximately 3%. Sequenced material: PBMCs or T cells enriched from blood (not recorded which). The receptors were sampled from a woman in her forties or fifties with acute COVID-19.

The CDR3 spells CASSPGLAGPTKQYF. CDR3 in DNA: TGTGCCAGCAGCCCGGGACTAGCGGGACCTACGAAGCAGTACTTC. V gene TRBV7-2 combines with J gene TRBJ2-7, with 13 nucleotides matching TRBD2. The CDR3 consists of 15 residues. Germline V lookup: CDR1 SGHTA, CDR2 FQGNSA. Trimming removed 5 bases from V and 8 bases from J; junction bases left unmatched: 9.

This chain joins TRBV12-3 or TRBV12-4 and TRBJ2-1; D gene uncertain. CDR3 size: 12 residues. V was clipped by 5 bases and J by 4 bases, with 6 bases between them. CDR3 in DNA: TGTGCCAGCAGTCCGGTATACAATGAGCAGTTCTTC. Its protein is CASSPVYNEQFF.

The chain couples TRBV14 to TRBJ1-5; no definite D call. Trimming shortened V by 5 bases and J by 1 base, and 6 bases separated the two germline ends. This CDR3 contains 13 residues. Germline CDR1 and CDR2: SGHDN and FVKESK. CDR3 loop: CASSSQSNQPQHF. In nucleotides, the CDR3 is TGTGCCAGCAGCTCCCAGAGCAATCAGCCCCAGCATTTT.

The gene calls are TRBV5-4 and TRBJ1-2; TRBD1 might be the D (5 bases). This CDR3 spans 15 amino acids. Trimming took 4 bases from V and 1 from J, leaving 14 bases between them. Per germline, CDR1 SGHNT and CDR2 YYREEE (reference sequence). The CDR3 is CASSTIDQGNYGYTF. The CDR3 DNA follows: TGTGCCAGCAGCACAATCGACCAGGGTAACTATGGCTACACCTTC.

J is TRBJ1-2 and V is TRBV27, with D perhaps matching TRBD1 (6 bases). The CDR3 totals 15 residues. Germline V gene sequence: CDR1 MNHEY, CDR2 SMNVEV (reference sequence). Trimming took off 6 bases at V and 3 bases at J, with 17 bases between the two ends. The DNA of the CDR3 is TGTGCCAGCAGCTCCGGGGGGGCGGGGGACTATGGCTACACCTTC. As protein: CASSSGGAGDYGYTF.

The V and J genes are TRBV15 and TRBJ1-1, with D maybe TRBD1 (5 bases). Germline loops: CDR1 LNHNV, CDR2 YYDKDF (reference sequence). The CDR3 has 14 residues. Trimming removed 0 bases at V and 5 bases at J, with 10 bases between. The CDR3 protein is CATSRDLGRTEAFF. CDR3 sequence (DNA): TGTGCCACCAGCAGAGATTTGGGGCGAACTGAAGCTTTCTTT.

The CDR3 nucleotides are TGTGCCAGCACCATGGGACAGGGGGCCCCTTACGAGCAGTACTTC. This gives the protein CASTMGQGAPYEQYF. V is TRBV7-2 and J is TRBJ2-7; 12 bases match TRBD1. The CDR3 spans 15 residues. V dropped 7 bases and J dropped 4; count of bases not matched to a gene: 8. From germline, CDR1 is SGHTA and CDR2 FQGNSA. The whole variable domain, filled in from reference TRBV7-2 and TRBJ2-7, reads GAGVSQSPSNKVTEKGKDVELRCDPISGHTALYWYRQSLGQGLEFLIYFQGNSAPDKSGLPSDRFSAERTGGSVSTLTIQRTQQEDSAVYLCASTMGQGAPYEQYFGPGTRLTVT.

The chain is built from TRBV5-1 and TRBJ1-2; no firm D call. V shed 0 bases and J shed 4 bases, with 10 bases lying between them. CDR3 length: 14 amino acids. Germline V gene data show CDR1 as SGHRS and CDR2 as YFSETQ. CDR3 protein: CASSLVAEGYGYTF. The CDR3 nucleotides are TGCGCCAGCAGCTTGGTGGCTGAGGGCTATGGCTACACCTTC.

The V call is TRBV30, the J call TRBJ2-2, with D possibly being TRBD2 (5 bases). The CDR3 totals 12 residues. CDR1 is GTSNPN, CDR2 SVGIG, per germline (reference sequence). In DNA form, the CDR3 reads TGTCAAGCAGCGGCGAACACCGGGGAGCTGTTTTTT. Amino acid sequence: CQAAANTGELFF.

This clone ranks as medium-sized (0.01 to 0.1%). The V call is TRBV5-6, the J call TRBJ2-4; D not resolved. Trimming pared 3 bases from V and 8 bases from J, leaving 12 bases between. Germline lookup yields CDR1 SGHDT and CDR2 YYEEEE. CDR3 length: 13 amino acids. CDR3 protein: CASSSASEDIQYF. CDR3 nucleotides: TGTGCCAGCAGCTCAGCCTCTGAGGACATTCAGTACTTC.

The gene calls are TRBV3-1 (or the pseudogene TRBV3-2) and TRBJ2-2; maybe TRBD1 (5 bases). The ends were cut back, 3 bases at V and 2 bases at J, with 7 bases in the middle. Germline V gene data show CDR1 as LGHDT and CDR2 as YNNKEL (reference sequence). The CDR3 covers 14 residues. CDR3 bases: TGTGCCAGCAGCCAGGGGCACAACACCGGGGAGCTGTTTTTT. It yields the protein CASSQGHNTGELFF.

The chain carries TRBV5-1 and TRBJ2-1; 10 bases agree with TRBD2. The germline V gene has CDR1 SGHRS and CDR2 YFSETQ. This CDR3 comprises 16 residues. V was pared by 0 bases and J by 3 bases, with 3 bases of the junction left unmatched. The CDR3 sequence: CASSLVGTSVYNEQFF. The CDR3 DNA reads TGCGCCAGCAGCTTGGTTGGGACTAGCGTCTACAATGAGCAGTTCTTC.

This rearrangement joins TRBV30 to TRBJ2-1, with 10 bases lining up with TRBD2. CDR1 and CDR2 from the germline V gene are GTSNPN and SVGIG (reference sequence). Trimming removed 0 bases from V and 0 bases from J; junction bases left unmatched: 8. The CDR3 has 18 amino acids. In DNA form, the CDR3 reads TGTGCCTGGAGTGTGTCCCGGACTAGCGGTACCTCCTACAATGAGCAGTTCTTC. This translates into CAWSVSRTSGTSYNEQFF.

As to this clone: Other DNA sequences of this sample code for an identical CDR3. The chain uses TRBV5-1 and TRBJ2-2, with 13 bases aligning to TRBD2. The germline V gene has CDR1 SGHRS and CDR2 YFSETQ. There are 17 residues in the CDR3. The junction had 4 bases not matched to a gene; V was cut back by 5 bases and J by 0 bases. CDR3: CASSWTSGSPNTGELFF. DNA for the CDR3: TGCGCCAGCAGTTGGACTAGCGGGAGCCCGAACACCGGGGAGCTGTTTTTT.

This chain uses TRBV19 with TRBJ1-2, with 9 bases lining up with TRBD1. The CDR3 is 14 residues long. Unmatched junction bases numbered 9, after V lost 5 bases and J lost 8 bases. Germline CDR1 LNHDA, CDR2 SQIVND (reference sequence). The CDR3 nucleotides read TGTGCCAGTAGTGAAGGACAGGGGCCCTTAGGCTACACCTTC. As protein: CASSEGQGPLGYTF.

This clone occurred a few times. The chain has TRBV5-5 and TRBJ2-2; 11 bases are a match to TRBD1. V shed 4 bases, J shed 8 bases, and the junction held 13 bases outside the gene matches. The CDR3 covers 17 residues. Germline CDR1 is SGHKS and CDR2 is YYEKEE (reference sequence). CDR3 sequence reads: CASSPTFRTGGMGELFF. DNA for the CDR3: TGTGCCAGCAGCCCAACGTTTAGGACAGGGGGCATGGGGGAGCTGTTTTTT.

This clone was picked up a small number of times. The chain employs TRBV3-1 (or the pseudogene TRBV3-2) and TRBJ2-3; 9 bases agree with TRBD2. Trimming cost V 4 bases and J 6 bases; bases outside gene matches: 20. Germline V CDR1 and CDR2: LGHDT, YNNKEL (reference sequence). The CDR3 extends over 19 amino acids. CDR3 amino acids: CASSPYSVYSGREWDTQYF. Written as DNA, the CDR3 is TGTGCCAGCAGCCCCTATTCCGTCTATAGCGGGAGAGAATGGGATACGCAGTATTTT.

Only one count was recorded for this clone. V and J are TRBV5-1 and TRBJ2-1; 12 nucleotides align to TRBD2. The V and J ends lost 4 bases and 5 bases, in that order; junction bases with no gene match: 7. In germline, CDR1 is SGHRS, CDR2 YFSETQ. There are 16 residues in the CDR3. The CDR3 protein is CASSPGLAGKDNEQFF. The CDR3 coding sequence is TGCGCCAGCAGCCCCGGACTAGCGGGAAAGGACAATGAGCAGTTCTTC.

The chain employs TRBV3-1 (or the pseudogene TRBV3-2) and TRBJ1-1; tentatively, D is TRBD1 (5 bases). Per germline, CDR1 LGHDT and CDR2 YNNKEL (reference sequence). Trimming took off 0 bases at V and 12 bases at J, with 11 bases between the two ends. The CDR3 has 12 residues. The CDR3 loop is CASSQEGGKTFF. Written as DNA, the CDR3 is TGTGCCAGCAGCCAAGAGGGGGGGAAAACTTTCTTT.

This clone was picked up a small number of times. The chain has TRBV11-2 and TRBJ2-7; TRBD2 aligns across 14 bases. CDR3 length equals 15 residues. V lost 5 bases to trimming and J lost 6 bases; unmatched junction nucleotides: 6. The V gene's germline CDR1 is SGHAT and CDR2 FQNNGV. This chain's CDR3 is CASSPGLAGESEQYF. CDR3 nucleotides: TGTGCCAGCAGCCCGGGACTAGCGGGAGAGAGCGAGCAGTACTTC.

The chain has TRBV11-2 and TRBJ2-3, with 13 bases lining up with TRBD2. The CDR3 extends over 18 amino acids. Germline lookup yields CDR1 SGHAT and CDR2 FQNNGV. With V trimmed by 1 base and J by 4 bases, 8 bases remained unmatched. The CDR3: CASSLGTTSGRAPDTQYF. CDR3 bases: TGTGCCAGCAGCTTAGGGACAACTAGCGGGAGGGCCCCAGATACGCAGTATTTT.

The chain recombines TRBV7-2 with TRBJ2-4, with D perhaps TRBD1 (6 bases). Germline V gene sequence: CDR1 SGHTA, CDR2 FQGNSA. Trimming removed 5 bases from V and 9 bases from J, with 11 bases in between. The CDR3 covers 12 residues. The CDR3 nucleotides are TGTGCCAGCAGCATCCAAGGGGGCATTCAGTACTTC. It translates to CASSIQGGIQYF.

V usage is TRBV19 and J usage is TRBJ1-1; the match to TRBD1 covers 7 bases. Germline values: CDR1 LNHDA, CDR2 SQIVND (reference sequence). Trimming cost V 5 bases and J 3 bases; bases outside gene matches: 6. CDR3 length: 14 residues. The CDR3 nucleotides are TGTGCCAGTAGTGAAAGACAGGGTGACACTGAAGCTTTCTTT. Translating gives CASSERQGDTEAFF. Full variable domain (remainder filled in from reference TRBV19 and TRBJ1-1): DGGITQSPKYLFRKEGQNVTLSCEQNLNHDAMYWYRQDPGQGLRLIYYSQIVNDFQKGDIAEGYSVSREKKESFPLTVTSAQKNPTAFYLCASSERQGDTEAFFGQGTRLTVV.

The J gene is TRBJ2-3, the V gene TRBV7-9; the D gene is possibly TRBD1 (6 bases). Looked up from germline, CDR1 is SEHNR and CDR2 is FQNEAQ (reference sequence). CDR3 length equals 14 residues. V lost 3 bases and J lost 1, with 8 bases in between. The CDR3: CASSFRGRTDTQYF. DNA of the CDR3: TGTGCCAGCAGCTTCAGGGGACGCACAGATACGCAGTATTTT.

The rearrangement joins TRBV7-2 to TRBJ2-1; 8 positions match TRBD1. Germline V lookup: CDR1 SGHTA, CDR2 FQGNSA. The CDR3 spans 15 residues. Germline trimming cut 3 bases from V and 2 bases from J; bases unmatched to any gene: 3. The CDR3 region has the DNA TGTGCCAGCAGCTTTGACAGGGGCCCCTACAATGAGCAGTTCTTC. Residues: CASSFDRGPYNEQFF.

The V call is TRBV7-2, the J call TRBJ1-1; TRBD1 aligns across 9 bases. J was trimmed by 5 bases and V by 1 base; bases with no gene match: 2. Germline loops: CDR1 SGHTA, CDR2 FQGNSA. There are 14 residues in the CDR3. This chain's CDR3 is CASSLGGQGTEAFF. The CDR3, as DNA: TGTGCCAGCAGCTTAGGAGGACAGGGGACTGAAGCTTTCTTT.

The chain combines TRBV2 with TRBJ2-5; TRBD1 might be the D (6 bases). Germline-derived CDR1 and CDR2 are SNHLY and FYNNEI. Trimming shortened V by 2 bases and J by 5 bases, and 21 bases separated the two germline ends. The CDR3 loop spans 17 amino acids. CDR3 amino acids: CASSENPPQGSQETQYF. The DNA of the CDR3 is TGTGCCAGCAGTGAAAACCCCCCTCAGGGGTCGCAGGAGACCCAGTACTTC.

Only a few counts were recorded for this clone. The chain joins TRBV5-6 to TRBJ2-7; 7 nucleotides match TRBD2. This CDR3 is built from 13 residues. J lost 3 bases, V lost 3 bases, and 3 bases had no gene match. Germline loops: CDR1 SGHDT, CDR2 YYEEEE. The CDR3 bases are TGTGCCAGCAGCTACACTAGCGACTACGAGCAGTACTTC. Translating gives CASSYTSDYEQYF. Variable domain in full (rest from reference TRBV5-6 and TRBJ2-7): DAGVTQSPTHLIKTRGQQVTLRCSPKSGHDTVSWYQQALGQGPQFIFQYYEEEERQRGNFPDRFSGHQFPNYSSELNVNALLLGDSALYLCASSYTSDYEQYFGPGTRLTVT.

The count of this clone is one. Other nucleotide sequences from this sample produce the same CDR3. The rearrangement links TRBV24-1 to TRBJ2-1; 9 nucleotides match TRBD1. Germline CDR1 and CDR2: KGHDR and SFDVKD. The CDR3 loop spans 16 amino acids. After removal of 0 bases from V and 5 bases from J, the junction contained 4 bases not matched to a gene. The CDR3 coding sequence is TGTGCCACCAGTGATTTGCAGGGACAGGGTGACAATGAGCAGTTCTTC. This encodes CATSDLQGQGDNEQFF.

V is TRBV18 and J is TRBJ1-2; D call uncertain. The germline V gene has CDR1 KGHSH and CDR2 LQKENI. Trimming removed 0 bases from V and 4 bases from J, with 12 bases in between. The CDR3 extends over 15 amino acids. The CDR3 bases are TGTGCCAGCTCACCACCAGGGAGACTTGGCTATGGCTACACCTTC. Translated, it gives CASSPPGRLGYGYTF.

This clone was observed once. The chain carries TRBV12-1 and TRBJ2-1; TRBD2 is the table's D call, not checked against the DNA. TRBV12-1 is a pseudogene segment. The CDR3 is 19 residues long. The CDR3 is CASSFDPSGRRNSYNEQFF. CDR3 nucleotides: TGTGCCAGCAGCTTTGATCCTAGCGGGAGGCGTAACTCCTACAATGAGCAGTTCTTC.

The count of this clone is one. The rearrangement uses TRBV3-1 (or the pseudogene TRBV3-2) and TRBJ2-7; D unclear. The CDR3 spans 13 residues. Trimming cost V 4 bases and J 2 bases, with 9 bases left between them. Germline CDR1 LGHDT, CDR2 YNNKEL (reference sequence). The CDR3 loop is CASSRSYPYEQYF. The CDR3 DNA reads TGTGCCAGCAGCCGGTCCTACCCCTACGAGCAGTACTTC.